This passage covers 30 T cell receptor beta chains from one sample sequenced in a study of molecular identifiers for immune sequencing clone quantification. TCRdb re-analysed the PCR reads in MiXCR, keeping a single row per CDR3 protein. The sample has hundreds of thousands of distinct CDR3 sequences, roughly 21% seen once; the top ten hold about 0.9%. Sequenced input: naive CD8+ T cells from blood, with Jurkat cell RNA spiked in. Subset meaning: FACS-sorted CD8+CD4-CCR7+CD45RA+ naive T cells. The receptors come from a human donor in good health. Some libraries in this study had Jurkat cell RNA spiked in.

This clonotype was observed a handful of times. The genes are TRBV30 and TRBJ2-1; TRBD2 matches 14 bases. This CDR3 has 14 amino acids. CDR1 and CDR2 from the germline V gene are GTSNPN and SVGIG (reference sequence). The V segment lost 1 base and the J segment 9 bases; nucleotides outside the gene matches: 2. CDR3 loop: CAWSGTSGRLEQFF. DNA of the CDR3: TGTGCCTGGAGTGGGACTAGCGGGAGGCTTGAGCAGTTCTTC. Full variable domain (remainder filled in from reference TRBV30 and TRBJ2-1): SQTIHQWPATLVQPVGSPLSLECTVEGTSNPNLYWYRQAAGRGLQLLFYSVGIGQISSEVPQNLSASRPQDRQFILSSKKLLLSDSGFYLCAWSGTSGRLEQFFGPGTRLTVL.

The rearrangement joins TRBV7-3 to TRBJ2-5; 7 bases are shared with TRBD1. Germline V gives CDR1 SGHTA, CDR2 FQGTGA. The V segment lost 0 bases and the J segment 5 bases; nucleotides outside the gene matches: 6. The CDR3 has 15 amino acids. The CDR3 sequence is CASSLTGLRGETQYF. The CDR3 nucleotides are TGTGCCAGCAGCTTAACAGGACTCAGGGGGGAGACCCAGTACTTC.

In its sample, this clonotype was seen many times. The chain is built from TRBV7-9 and TRBJ1-5; no clear D gene. The germline V gene encodes CDR1 SEHNR and CDR2 FQNEAQ (reference sequence). The CDR3 loop spans 17 amino acids. V lost 5 bases and J 5 bases, leaving 22 bases between the germline ends. CDR3 bases: TGTGCCAGCAGCCGTACTGACCTCTCGGTAGGTCATCAGCCCCAGCATTTT. Its protein is CASSRTDLSVGHQPQHF.

The chain carries TRBV13 and TRBJ1-2, with a tentative D call TRBD1 (6 bases). CDR3 length: 14 amino acids. V gave up 4 bases and J gave up 4 bases, with 13 bases separating them. CDR1 is PRHDT, CDR2 FYEKMQ, per germline (reference sequence). CDR3 sequence: CASSSKQGGYGYTF. In nucleotides, the CDR3 is TGTGCCAGCAGCTCCAAACAGGGAGGCTATGGCTACACCTTC.

This clonotype was recorded many times. This chain links TRBV30 with TRBJ2-3; possible D gene TRBD1, 6 bases. This CDR3 has 14 residues. Germline lookup yields CDR1 GTSNPN and CDR2 SVGIG (reference sequence). Trimming pared 5 bases from V and 0 bases from J, leaving 12 bases between. This chain's CDR3 is CAWDSGTSTDTQYF. In DNA, the CDR3 is TGTGCCTGGGATTCAGGGACAAGCACAGATACGCAGTATTTT.

Details on this clonotype: This may come from a read error, since a much larger clone is one base off. This chain joins TRBV28 and TRBJ2-1; no clear D. The germline CDR1 and CDR2 sequences are MDHEN and SYDVKM. The CDR3 runs 18 residues. CDR3 sequence reads: CACSLLVPDPSSYNEQFF. CDR3 DNA: TGTGCCTGCAGTCTTTTAGTTCCCGATCCGAGCTCCTACAATGAGCAGTTCTTC.

Notes on this clonotype: A read error may be the cause here, since a much bigger clone is one base away. The gene calls are TRBV5-6 and TRBJ2-7; D call uncertain. Germline values: CDR1 SGHDT, CDR2 YYEEEE. V lost 4 bases and J lost 12, with 23 bases in between. The CDR3 spans 14 residues. The CDR3 nucleotides are TGTGCCAGCAGCCCCGACGGTATCCTACGAGCGCGGTACTTC. Its translation is CASSPDGILRARYF.

The chain joins TRBV12-3 or TRBV12-4 to TRBJ2-5; 14 nucleotides align to TRBD2. V gave up 5 bases and J gave up 3 bases; unmatched junction bases: 8. The CDR3 length is 17 residues. CDR3 region: CASSPGTSGRPEETQYF. The CDR3 DNA reads as TGTGCCAGCAGTCCAGGGACTAGCGGGAGACCTGAAGAGACCCAGTACTTC.

This clonotype appeared many times. The chain carries TRBV12-3 or TRBV12-4 and TRBJ1-5; D ambiguous. With 2 bases removed from V and 5 bases from J, the gap between germline ends came to 7 bases. This CDR3 spans 13 amino acids. The CDR3 DNA follows: TGTGCCAGCAGTTTAAGTATTTATCAGCCCCAGCATTTT. Amino acids: CASSLSIYQPQHF.

The J gene is TRBJ2-7, the V gene TRBV6-2 or TRBV6-3; the match to TRBD1 covers 7 bases. The CDR3 is 16 residues long. Germline V gene data show CDR1 as MNHEY and CDR2 as SVGEGT. The trim removed 7 bases at V and 2 bases at J, leaving 14 bases unmatched. In nucleotides, the CDR3 is TGTGCCAGCACTGTGGCTCCGGGACAGATAACCTACGAGCAGTACTTC. It translates to CASTVAPGQITYEQYF.

The rearrangement uses TRBV3-1 and TRBJ2-7; D is possibly TRBD2 (6 bases). Germline assignment: CDR1 LGHDT and CDR2 YNNKEL (reference sequence). The CDR3 spans 16 residues. The germline V and J ends were trimmed by 1 base and 6 bases, with 19 bases remaining between them. CDR3 amino acids: CASSQGSAEGKVEQYF. The CDR3 DNA follows: TGTGCCAGCAGCCAAGGCTCCGCGGAGGGGAAGGTCGAGCAGTACTTC.

The table lists this clonotype with many counts. This chain joins TRBV10-2 and TRBJ2-3; 8 bases are shared with TRBD2. The V segment lost 2 bases and the J segment 2 bases; nucleotides outside the gene matches: 15. This CDR3 has 19 amino acids. CDR1 and CDR2 (germline): WSHSY, SAAADI. In DNA, the CDR3 is TGCGCCAGCAGTGAGAAAGTGGTGGCGCTAGCGGGCGTCACAGATACGCAGTATTTT. This translates into CASSEKVVALAGVTDTQYF.

This clonotype was recorded many times. The V gene is TRBV28, the J gene TRBJ1-2, with 7 bases matching TRBD1. V shed 5 bases and J 4 bases; nucleotides not matched to a gene: 10. The CDR3 has 15 residues. Germline V gene lookup returns CDR1 MDHEN and CDR2 SYDVKM. The CDR3 region is CASSGDKGAGYGYTF. As DNA, the CDR3 is TGTGCCAGCAGTGGGGACAAGGGGGCCGGCTATGGCTACACCTTC.

This clonotype was observed many times. V is TRBV7-9 and J is TRBJ2-1; 7 positions match TRBD1. Trimming cost V 5 bases and J 8 bases; bases outside gene matches: 18. Germline V gene lookup returns CDR1 SEHNR and CDR2 FQNEAQ (reference sequence). The CDR3 is made up of 17 amino acids. The CDR3 spells CASSAPVRGGQLDEQFF. CDR3 in DNA: TGTGCCAGCAGCGCACCAGTCAGAGGGGGCCAACTGGATGAGCAGTTCTTC.

This clonotype was seen at least ten times. An end of the junction does not agree with germline; a read error may underlie this. This chain uses TRBV7-6 with TRBJ2-3; 8 bases are shared with TRBD2. This CDR3 spans 15 amino acids. CDR1 SGHVS and CDR2 FNYEAQ come from the germline V gene. The CDR3 loop is CASSLERERTDTQYF. CDR3 bases: TGTGCCAGCAGTTTAGAGCGGGAGCGCACAGATACGCAGTATTTT.

This clonotype came up a few times. The CDR3: CASSFPGRGYNEQFF. The CDR3 DNA follows: TGTGCCAGCAGTTTTCCCGGGAGGGGGTACAATGAGCAGTTCTTC. The chain employs TRBV12-3 or TRBV12-4 and TRBJ2-1; 8 nucleotides match TRBD2. The V and J ends lost 3 bases and 4 bases, in that order; junction bases with no gene match: 5. The CDR3 spans 15 residues.

The chain uses TRBV10-2 and TRBJ2-7; D possibly uses TRBD1 or TRBD2 (6 bases each). The germline CDR1 and CDR2 sequences are WSHSY and SAAADI. Trimming took off 0 bases at V and 3 bases at J, with 9 bases between the two ends. This CDR3 is 14 amino acids long. The DNA for the CDR3 is TGCGCCAGCAGTGAGTCGAGGGGGGACTACGAGCAGTACTTC. It encodes CASSESRGDYEQYF.

At least ten counts were recorded for this clonotype. The chain uses TRBV4-3 and TRBJ2-4, with a possible D match to TRBD1 (6 bases). Looked up from germline, CDR1 is LGHNA and CDR2 is YSLEER. The V gene lost 1 base and the J gene lost 9 bases, with 13 bases spanning the gap. This CDR3 has 14 amino acids. This chain's CDR3 is CASSQVTGSIIQYF. The CDR3 DNA follows: TGCGCCAGCAGCCAAGTAACAGGGTCCATCATTCAGTACTTC.

This clonotype was seen only a few times. The rearrangement links TRBV4-3 to TRBJ2-5; possibly TRBD2 for D (7 bases). Trimming took off 0 bases at V and 2 bases at J, with 10 bases between the two ends. CDR3 size: 15 residues. Germline values: CDR1 LGHNA, CDR2 YSLEER. CDR3 in amino acids: CASSQDGGAQETQYF. CDR3 DNA sequence: TGCGCCAGCAGCCAAGATGGGGGGGCTCAAGAGACCCAGTACTTC.

Comments on this clonotype: Without the conserved terminal phenylalanine or tryptophan, this CDR3 likely stems from a read error. This chain connects TRBV5-1 to TRBJ2-1, with TRBD2 matching 7 bases. The CDR3 runs to 16 residues. The V gene's germline CDR1 is SGHRS and CDR2 YFSETQ. Trimming cost V 1 base and J 2 bases; bases outside gene matches: 6. CDR3 in DNA: TGCGCCAGCAGCTTGTACGAGCGGGGAACCTACAATGAGCAGTTCTCC. Translated: CASSLYERGTYNEQFS.

This clonotype was counted at least ten times. The V and J genes are TRBV2 and TRBJ2-3, with a tentative D call TRBD1 (6 bases). The CDR3 is 20 amino acids. The V end was cut by 1 base, the J end by 2 bases, with 25 bases between. The germline CDR1 and CDR2 sequences are SNHLY and FYNNEI. The CDR3 region has the DNA TGTGCCAGCAGTGAAGTCGGGCCTCGACAGGCGATCCTGCCCACAGATACGCAGTATTTT. Translation: CASSEVGPRQAILPTDTQYF.

This clonotype was observed at least ten times. V and J are TRBV4-1 and TRBJ1-1, with a possible D match to TRBD1 (5 bases). Deletions cut 1 base from V and 6 bases from J, with 24 bases between. Germline V gives CDR1 MGHRA, CDR2 YSYEKL. CDR3 length equals 18 residues. The CDR3 DNA reads as TGCGCCAGCAGCCAAGTACGAGCAGGGCTACCGAGTGGCCCTGAAGCTTTCTTT. Protein sequence: CASSQVRAGLPSGPEAFF.

This chain links TRBV10-3 with TRBJ2-1, with 9 bases lining up with TRBD2. The CDR3 has 16 residues. Losses at the gene ends were 3 bases for V and 0 bases for J; bases not matched to a gene: 3. Per germline, CDR1 ENHRY and CDR2 SYGVKD. CDR3 residues: CAISEQAGGSYNEQFF. The CDR3, as DNA: TGTGCCATCAGTGAACAAGCGGGAGGCTCCTACAATGAGCAGTTCTTC.

This clonotype was observed at least ten times. J is TRBJ1-1 and V is TRBV10-3; D not resolved. The CDR3 is 14 residues long. Per the germline V gene, CDR1 is ENHRY and CDR2 is SYGVKD. Between the trimmed V and J ends, which lost 0 bases and 4 bases, there was a span of 9 bases. CDR3 DNA sequence: TGTGCCATCAGTGAGTCGGTAACGGGCACTGAAGCTTTCTTT. Its protein is CAISESVTGTEAFF.

This clonotype has ten or more counts. This chain joins TRBV7-6 and TRBJ2-7; possible D gene TRBD2, 5 bases. Germline assignment: CDR1 SGHVS and CDR2 FNYEAQ. The germline V and J ends were trimmed by 4 bases and 6 bases, with 13 bases remaining between them. The CDR3 runs 13 residues. The CDR3: CASSSPPGSEQYF. The DNA of the CDR3 is TGTGCCAGCAGCTCCCCCCCGGGGTCCGAGCAGTACTTC.

In this sample, this clonotype turned up many times. This chain uses TRBV4-1 with TRBJ2-7; D may match TRBD1 or TRBD2 (6 bases each). The germline V and J ends were trimmed by 4 bases and 3 bases, with 16 bases remaining between them. Germline V gene sequence: CDR1 MGHRA, CDR2 YSYEKL. This CDR3 is 15 amino acids long. The CDR3, as DNA: TGCGCCAGCAGCCCGCGGGAAAGGGGGGACTACGAGCAGTACTTC. As protein: CASSPRERGDYEQYF.

The V call is TRBV5-1, the J call TRBJ2-1; 8 bases align to TRBD1. The J segment lost 7 bases and the V segment lost 7 bases, leaving 7 bases of the junction unmatched. The germline V gene has CDR1 SGHRS and CDR2 YFSETQ. This CDR3 has 13 residues. CDR3 region: CASRDRMRNEQFF. CDR3 sequence (DNA): TGCGCCAGCCGGGACAGGATGCGGAATGAGCAGTTCTTC.

This clonotype was recorded many times. The chain is built from TRBV6-5 and TRBJ2-7; 8 nucleotides agree with TRBD1. The CDR3 length is 14 residues. Trimming took 4 bases from V and 3 from J; bases not matched to a gene: 5. The germline V gene has CDR1 MNHEY and CDR2 SVGAGI. The CDR3 bases are TGTGCCAGCAGTTTACCGGACAGGGACTACGAGCAGTACTTC. Amino acids: CASSLPDRDYEQYF.

The chain joins TRBV11-2 to TRBJ2-2; TRBD2 matches 9 bases. The CDR3 spans 17 residues. Germline CDR1 and CDR2: SGHAT and FQNNGV. J lost 6 bases, V lost 5 bases, and 13 bases had no gene match. CDR3 sequence (DNA): TGTGCCAGCAGCCCCCAATGGGCGGGAGGGCCTTCCGGGGAGCTGTTTTTT. Its translation is CASSPQWAGGPSGELFF.

V is TRBV6-4 and J is TRBJ2-1; D is perhaps TRBD1 or TRBD2 (5 bases each). The V end lost 1 base, the J end lost 0 bases, and 10 bases lay between the germline ends. Germline CDR1 and CDR2: MRHNA and SNTAGT. The CDR3 is 16 amino acids. CDR3 DNA: TGTGCCAGCAGTGACTGGGGGTCCAGCTCCTACAATGAGCAGTTCTTC. Residues: CASSDWGSSSYNEQFF.